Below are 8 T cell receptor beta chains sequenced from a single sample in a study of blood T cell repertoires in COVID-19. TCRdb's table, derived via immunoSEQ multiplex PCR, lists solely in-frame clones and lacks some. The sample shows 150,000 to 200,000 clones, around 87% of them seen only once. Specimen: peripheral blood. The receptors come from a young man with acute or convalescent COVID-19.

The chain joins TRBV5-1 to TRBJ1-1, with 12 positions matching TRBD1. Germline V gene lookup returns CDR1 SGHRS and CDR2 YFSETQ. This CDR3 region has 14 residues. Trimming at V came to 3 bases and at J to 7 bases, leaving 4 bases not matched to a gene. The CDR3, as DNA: TGCGCCAGCAGCTGGGGACAGGGGGCAAGTGAAGCTTTCTTT. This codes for CASSWGQGASEAFF. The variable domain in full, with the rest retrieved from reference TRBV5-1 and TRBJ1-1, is KAGVTQTPRYLIKTRGQQVTLSCSPISGHRSVSWYQQTPGQGLQFLFEYFSETQRNKGNFPGRFSGRQFSNSRSEMNVSTLELGDSALYLCASSWGQGASEAFFGQGTRLTVV.

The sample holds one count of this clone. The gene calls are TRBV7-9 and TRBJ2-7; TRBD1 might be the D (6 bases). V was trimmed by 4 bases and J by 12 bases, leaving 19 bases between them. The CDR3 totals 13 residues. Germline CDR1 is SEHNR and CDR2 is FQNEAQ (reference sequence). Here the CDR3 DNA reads TGTGCCAGCAGCTCCCACCCTGACAGGAGTTGGTACGTC. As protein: CASSSHPDRSWYV.

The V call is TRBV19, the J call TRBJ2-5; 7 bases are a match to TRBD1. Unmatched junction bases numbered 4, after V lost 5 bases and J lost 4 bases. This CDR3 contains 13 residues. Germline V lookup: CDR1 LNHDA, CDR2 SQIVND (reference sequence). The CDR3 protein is CASSPTGVETQYF. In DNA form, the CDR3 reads TGTGCCAGTAGTCCAACAGGGGTAGAGACCCAGTACTTC.

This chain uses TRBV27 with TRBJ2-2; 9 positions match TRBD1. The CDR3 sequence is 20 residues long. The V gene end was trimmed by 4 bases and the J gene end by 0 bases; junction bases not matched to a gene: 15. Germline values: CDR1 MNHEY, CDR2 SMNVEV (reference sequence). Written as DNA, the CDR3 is TGTGCCAGCAGTTCTTACAGGGGGCGATTACGGAAAGCGAACACCGGGGAGCTGTTTTTT. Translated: CASSSYRGRLRKANTGELFF.

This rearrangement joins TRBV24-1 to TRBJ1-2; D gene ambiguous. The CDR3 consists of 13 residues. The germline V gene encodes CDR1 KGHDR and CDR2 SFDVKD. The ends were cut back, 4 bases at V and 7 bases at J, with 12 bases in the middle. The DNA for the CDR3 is TGTGCCACCAGTGACCCCCGACATCCTGGCTACACCTTC. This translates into CATSDPRHPGYTF.

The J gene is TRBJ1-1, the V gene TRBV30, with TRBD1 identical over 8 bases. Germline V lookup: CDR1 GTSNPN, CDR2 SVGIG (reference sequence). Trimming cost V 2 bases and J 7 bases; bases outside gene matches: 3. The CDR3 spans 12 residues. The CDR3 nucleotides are TGTGCCTGGAGTCCACAGGGGGATGAAGCTTTCTTT. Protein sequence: CAWSPQGDEAFF. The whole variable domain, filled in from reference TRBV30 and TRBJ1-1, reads SQTIHQWPATLVQPVGSPLSLECTVEGTSNPNLYWYRQAAGRGLQLLFYSVGIGQISSEVPQNLSASRPQDRQFILSSKKLLLSDSGFYLCAWSPQGDEAFFGQGTRLTVV.

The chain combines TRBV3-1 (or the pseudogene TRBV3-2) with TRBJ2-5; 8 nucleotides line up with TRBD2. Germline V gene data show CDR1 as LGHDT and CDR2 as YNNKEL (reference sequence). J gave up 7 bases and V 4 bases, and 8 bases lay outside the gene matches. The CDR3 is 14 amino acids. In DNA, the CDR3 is TGTGCCAGCAGCCCGGGGGGGGCCCCTGGGACCCAGTACTTC. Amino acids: CASSPGGAPGTQYF.

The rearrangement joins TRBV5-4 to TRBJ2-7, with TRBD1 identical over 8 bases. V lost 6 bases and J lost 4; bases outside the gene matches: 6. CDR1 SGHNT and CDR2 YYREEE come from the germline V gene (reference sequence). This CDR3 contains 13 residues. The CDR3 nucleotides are TGTGCCAGCACGACAGGGGACCGGTACGAGCAGTACTTC. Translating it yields CASTTGDRYEQYF.